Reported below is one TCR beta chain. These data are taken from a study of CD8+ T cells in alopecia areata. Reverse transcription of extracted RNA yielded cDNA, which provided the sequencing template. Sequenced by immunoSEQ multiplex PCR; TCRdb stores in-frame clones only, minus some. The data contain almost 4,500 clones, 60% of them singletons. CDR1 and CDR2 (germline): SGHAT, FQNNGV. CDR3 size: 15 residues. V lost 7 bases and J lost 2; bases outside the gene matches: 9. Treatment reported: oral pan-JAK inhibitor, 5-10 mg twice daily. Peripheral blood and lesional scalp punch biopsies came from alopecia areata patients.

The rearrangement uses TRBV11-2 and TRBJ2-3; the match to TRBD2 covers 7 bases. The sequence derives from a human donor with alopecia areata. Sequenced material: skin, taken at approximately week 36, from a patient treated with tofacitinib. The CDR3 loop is CASTLSGLPTDTQYF. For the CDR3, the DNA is TGTGCCAGCACCCTCTCGGGACTACCCACAGATACGCAGTATTTT.